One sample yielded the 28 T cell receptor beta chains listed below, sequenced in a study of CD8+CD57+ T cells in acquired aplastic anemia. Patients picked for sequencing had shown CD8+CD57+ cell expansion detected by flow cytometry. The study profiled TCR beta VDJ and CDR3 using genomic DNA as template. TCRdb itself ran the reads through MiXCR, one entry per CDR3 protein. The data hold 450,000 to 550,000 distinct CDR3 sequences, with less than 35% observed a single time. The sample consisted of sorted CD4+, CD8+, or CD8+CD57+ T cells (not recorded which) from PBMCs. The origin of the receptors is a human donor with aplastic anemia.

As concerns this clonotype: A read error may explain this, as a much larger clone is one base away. DNA for the CDR3: TGTGCCAGCAGCTCGCAGCCCGGCGATGCGCAGTATTTT. It translates to CASSSQPGDAQYF. The chain uses TRBV7-3 and TRBJ2-3; D uncertain. With 4 bases removed from V and 10 bases from J, the gap between germline ends came to 15 bases. The CDR3 is 13 amino acids. CDR1 is SGHTA and CDR2 is FQGTGA in the germline V gene.

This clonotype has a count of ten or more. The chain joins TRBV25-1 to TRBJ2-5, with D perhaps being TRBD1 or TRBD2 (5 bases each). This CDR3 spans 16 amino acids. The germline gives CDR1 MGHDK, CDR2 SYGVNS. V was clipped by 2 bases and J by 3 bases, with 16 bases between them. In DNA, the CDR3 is TGTGCCAGCAGTGAAATACGTCCGGGGCGGGAAGAGACCCAGTACTTC. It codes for CASSEIRPGREETQYF.

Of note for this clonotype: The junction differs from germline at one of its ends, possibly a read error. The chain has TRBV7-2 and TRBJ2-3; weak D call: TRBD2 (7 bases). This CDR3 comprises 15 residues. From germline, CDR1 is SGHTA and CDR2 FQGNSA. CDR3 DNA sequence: TGTGCCGGCAGCCCTAGGGGGGGAAGCACAGATACGCAGTATTTT. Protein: CAGSPRGGSTDTQYF.

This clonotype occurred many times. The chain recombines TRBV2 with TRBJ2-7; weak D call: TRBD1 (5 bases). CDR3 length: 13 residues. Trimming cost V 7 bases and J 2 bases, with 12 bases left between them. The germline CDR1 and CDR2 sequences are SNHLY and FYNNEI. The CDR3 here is CASMSTDTYEQYF. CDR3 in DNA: TGTGCCAGCATGTCGACGGACACCTACGAGCAGTACTTC. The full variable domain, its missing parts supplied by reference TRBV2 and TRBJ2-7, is EPEVTQTPSHQVTQMGQEVILRCVPISNHLYFYWYRQILGQKVEFLVSFYNNEISEKSEIFDDQFSVERPDGSNFTLKIRSTKLEDSAMYFCASMSTDTYEQYFGPGTRLTVT.

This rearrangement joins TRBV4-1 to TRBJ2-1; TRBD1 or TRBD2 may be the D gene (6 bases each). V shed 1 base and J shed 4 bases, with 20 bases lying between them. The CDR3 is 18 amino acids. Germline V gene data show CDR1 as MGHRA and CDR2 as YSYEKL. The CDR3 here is CASSQGGRGVAEYNEQFF. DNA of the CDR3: TGCGCCAGCAGCCAAGGGGGGCGGGGCGTAGCGGAATACAATGAGCAGTTCTTC.

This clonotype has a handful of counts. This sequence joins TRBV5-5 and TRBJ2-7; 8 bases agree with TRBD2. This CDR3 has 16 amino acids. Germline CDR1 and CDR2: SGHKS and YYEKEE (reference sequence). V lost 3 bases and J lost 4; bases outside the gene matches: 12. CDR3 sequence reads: CASSWEIAGTLYEQYF. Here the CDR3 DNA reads TGTGCCAGCAGCTGGGAAATAGCGGGGACCCTATACGAGCAGTACTTC.

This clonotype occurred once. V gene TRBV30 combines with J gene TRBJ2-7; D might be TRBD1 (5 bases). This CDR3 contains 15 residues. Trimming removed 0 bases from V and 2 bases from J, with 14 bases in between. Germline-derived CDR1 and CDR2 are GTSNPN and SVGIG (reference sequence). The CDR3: CAWSVRQGTPYEQYF. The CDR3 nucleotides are TGTGCCTGGAGTGTACGCCAGGGCACCCCCTACGAGCAGTACTTC. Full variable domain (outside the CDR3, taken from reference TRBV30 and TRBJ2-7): SQTIHQWPATLVQPVGSPLSLECTVEGTSNPNLYWYRQAAGRGLQLLFYSVGIGQISSEVPQNLSASRPQDRQFILSSKKLLLSDSGFYLCAWSVRQGTPYEQYFGPGTRLTVT.

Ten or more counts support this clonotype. The CDR3 sequence: CATARDSGYGYTF. The DNA of the CDR3 is TGTGCCACCGCCCGGGACAGCGGGTATGGCTACACCTTC. This rearrangement joins TRBV10-3 to TRBJ1-2, with 7 bases fitting TRBD1. After removal of 10 bases from V and 5 bases from J, the junction contained 10 bases not matched to a gene. This CDR3 is built from 13 residues. Germline CDR1 ENHRY, CDR2 SYGVKD.

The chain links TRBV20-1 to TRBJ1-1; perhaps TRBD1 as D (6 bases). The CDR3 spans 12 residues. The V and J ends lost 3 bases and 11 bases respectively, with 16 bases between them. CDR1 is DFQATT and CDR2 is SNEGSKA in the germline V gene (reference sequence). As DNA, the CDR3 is TGCAGTGCTAGTAGTAGGGGGGATGTGGCTTTCTTT. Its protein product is CSASSRGDVAFF.

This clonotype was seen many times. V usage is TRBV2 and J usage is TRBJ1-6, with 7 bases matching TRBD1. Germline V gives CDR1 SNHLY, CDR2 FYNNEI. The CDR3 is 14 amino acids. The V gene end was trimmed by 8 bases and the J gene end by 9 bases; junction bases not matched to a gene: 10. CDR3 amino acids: CASCRQGPSSPLHF. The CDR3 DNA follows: TGTGCCAGCTGTCGACAGGGACCGAGTTCACCCCTCCACTTT. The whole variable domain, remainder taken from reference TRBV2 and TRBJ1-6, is EPEVTQTPSHQVTQMGQEVILRCVPISNHLYFYWYRQILGQKVEFLVSFYNNEISEKSEIFDDQFSVERPDGSNFTLKIRSTKLEDSAMYFCASCRQGPSSPLHFGNGTRLTVT.

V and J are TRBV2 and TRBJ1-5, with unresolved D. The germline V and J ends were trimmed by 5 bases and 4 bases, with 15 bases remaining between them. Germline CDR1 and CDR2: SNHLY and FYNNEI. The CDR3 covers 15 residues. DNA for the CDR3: TGTGCCAGCAGTTATGGTTCCGGAGGAAATCAGCCCCAGCATTTT. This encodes CASSYGSGGNQPQHF.

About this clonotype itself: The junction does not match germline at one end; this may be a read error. This CDR3 is CASSAQLAGSYEQYF. The DNA for the CDR3 is TGTGCCAGCAGCGCCCAACTAGCGGGATCCTACGAGCAGTACTTC. This chain connects TRBV4-1 to TRBJ2-7; TRBD2 agrees at 10 bases. The CDR3 is 15 residues long. The germline V gene has CDR1 MGHRA and CDR2 YSYEKL.

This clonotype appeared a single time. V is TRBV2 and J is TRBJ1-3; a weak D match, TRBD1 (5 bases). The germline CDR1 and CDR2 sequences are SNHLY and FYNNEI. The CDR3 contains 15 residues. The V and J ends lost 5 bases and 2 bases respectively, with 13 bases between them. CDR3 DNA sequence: TGTGCCAGCAGTAAAGGGGTAGGGACTGGAAACACCATATATTTT. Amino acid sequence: CASSKGVGTGNTIYF.

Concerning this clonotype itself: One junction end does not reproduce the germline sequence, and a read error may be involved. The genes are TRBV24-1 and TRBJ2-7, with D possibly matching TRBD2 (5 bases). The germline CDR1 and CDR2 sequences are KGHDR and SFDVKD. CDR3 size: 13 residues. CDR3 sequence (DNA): TGTGCCAGCAGTCCTTCTACTAGTAACGAGCAGTACTTC. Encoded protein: CASSPSTSNEQYF.

CDR3 DNA sequence: TGCAGCGTTGGAATAGCGGGTTTAACTGAAGCTTTCTTT. This gives the protein CSVGIAGLTEAFF. This rearrangement joins TRBV29-1 to TRBJ1-1; no clear D. Germline CDR1 and CDR2: SQVTM and ANQGSEA. Trimming cost V 4 bases and J 5 bases, with 14 bases left between them. The CDR3 spans 13 residues.

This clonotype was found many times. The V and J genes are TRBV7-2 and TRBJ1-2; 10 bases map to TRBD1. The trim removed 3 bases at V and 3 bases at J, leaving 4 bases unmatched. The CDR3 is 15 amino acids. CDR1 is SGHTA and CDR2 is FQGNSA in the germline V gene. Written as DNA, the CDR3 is TGTGCCAGCAGCTTTCCGGGGACAGGGGACTATGGCTACACCTTC. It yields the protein CASSFPGTGDYGYTF.

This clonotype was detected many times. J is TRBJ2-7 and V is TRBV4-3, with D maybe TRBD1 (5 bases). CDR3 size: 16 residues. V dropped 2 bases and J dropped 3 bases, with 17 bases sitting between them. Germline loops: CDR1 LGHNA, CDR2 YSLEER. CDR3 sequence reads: CASSQLGQGADYEQYF. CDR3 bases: TGCGCCAGCAGCCAATTGGGCCAGGGCGCGGACTACGAGCAGTACTTC.

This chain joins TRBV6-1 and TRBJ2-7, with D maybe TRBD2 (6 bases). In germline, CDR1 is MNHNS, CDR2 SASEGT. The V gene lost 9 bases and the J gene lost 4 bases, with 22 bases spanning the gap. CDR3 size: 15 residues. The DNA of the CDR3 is TGTGCCAGTTTTGTCTACGGTCGGGGGAGGTACGAGCAGTACTTC. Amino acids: CASFVYGRGRYEQYF.

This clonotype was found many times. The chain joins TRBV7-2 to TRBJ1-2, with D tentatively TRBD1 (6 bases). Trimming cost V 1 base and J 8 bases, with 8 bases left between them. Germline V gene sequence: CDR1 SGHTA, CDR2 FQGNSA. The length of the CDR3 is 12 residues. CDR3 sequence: CASSLDQGGYTF. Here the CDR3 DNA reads TGTGCCAGCAGCTTAGATCAGGGGGGCTACACCTTC. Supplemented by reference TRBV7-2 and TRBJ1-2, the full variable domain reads GAGVSQSPSNKVTEKGKDVELRCDPISGHTALYWYRQSLGQGLEFLIYFQGNSAPDKSGLPSDRFSAERTGGSVSTLTIQRTQQEDSAVYLCASSLDQGGYTFGSGTRLTVV.

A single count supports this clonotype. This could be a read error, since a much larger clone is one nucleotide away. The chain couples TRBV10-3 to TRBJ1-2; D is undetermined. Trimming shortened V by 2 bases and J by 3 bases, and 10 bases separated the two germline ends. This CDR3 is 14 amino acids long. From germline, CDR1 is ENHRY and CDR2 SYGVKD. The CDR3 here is CAISETASDYGYTF. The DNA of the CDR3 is TGTGCCATCAGTGAGACAGCATCGGACTATGGCTACACCTTC.

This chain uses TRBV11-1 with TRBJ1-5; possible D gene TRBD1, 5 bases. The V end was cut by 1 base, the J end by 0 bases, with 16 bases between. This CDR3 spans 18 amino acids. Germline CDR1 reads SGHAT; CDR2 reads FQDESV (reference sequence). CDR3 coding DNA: TGTGCCAGCAGCTTAGTCCGCCAGGGAATATATAGCAATCAGCCCCAGCATTTT. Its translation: CASSLVRQGIYSNQPQHF.

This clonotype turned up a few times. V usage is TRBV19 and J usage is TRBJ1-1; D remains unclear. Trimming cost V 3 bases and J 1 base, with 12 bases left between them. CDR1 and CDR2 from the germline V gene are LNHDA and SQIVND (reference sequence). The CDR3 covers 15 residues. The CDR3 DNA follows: TGTGCCAGTAGTATTGGGGAGGGAACGAACACTGAAGCTTTCTTT. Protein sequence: CASSIGEGTNTEAFF.

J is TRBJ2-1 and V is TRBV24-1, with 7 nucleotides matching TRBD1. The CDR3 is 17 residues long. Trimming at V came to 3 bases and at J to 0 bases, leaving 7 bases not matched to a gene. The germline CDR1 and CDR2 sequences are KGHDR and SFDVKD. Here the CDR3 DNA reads TGTGCCACCAGTGATCCGACAGGGCCTCCCTCCTACAATGAGCAGTTCTTC. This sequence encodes CATSDPTGPPSYNEQFF.

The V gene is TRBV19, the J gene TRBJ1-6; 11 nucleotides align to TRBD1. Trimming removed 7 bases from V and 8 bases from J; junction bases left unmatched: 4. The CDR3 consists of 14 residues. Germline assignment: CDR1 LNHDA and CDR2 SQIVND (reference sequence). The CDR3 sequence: CASTPDRGHSPLHF. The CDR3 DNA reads TGTGCCAGTACCCCGGACAGGGGGCATTCACCCCTCCACTTT.

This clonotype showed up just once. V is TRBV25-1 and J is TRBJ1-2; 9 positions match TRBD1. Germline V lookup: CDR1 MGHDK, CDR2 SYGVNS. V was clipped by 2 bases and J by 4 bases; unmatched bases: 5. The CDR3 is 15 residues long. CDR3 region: CASSELGQGIYGYTF. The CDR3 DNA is TGTGCCAGCAGTGAACTTGGACAGGGGATCTATGGCTACACCTTC.

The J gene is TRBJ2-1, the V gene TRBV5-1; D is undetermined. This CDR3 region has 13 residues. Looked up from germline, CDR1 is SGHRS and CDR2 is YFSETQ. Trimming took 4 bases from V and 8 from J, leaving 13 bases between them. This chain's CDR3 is CASSLGASDEQFF. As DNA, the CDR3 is TGCGCCAGCAGCCTAGGAGCCTCCGATGAGCAGTTCTTC.

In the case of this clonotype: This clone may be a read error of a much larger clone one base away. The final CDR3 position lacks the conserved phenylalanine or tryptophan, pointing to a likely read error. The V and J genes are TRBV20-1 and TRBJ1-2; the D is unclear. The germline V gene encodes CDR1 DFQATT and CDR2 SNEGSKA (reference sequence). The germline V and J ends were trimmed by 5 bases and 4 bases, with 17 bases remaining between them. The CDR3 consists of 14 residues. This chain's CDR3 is CSAHARVRAYGYTL. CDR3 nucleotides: TGCAGTGCTCACGCCCGGGTCCGGGCCTATGGCTACACCCTC.

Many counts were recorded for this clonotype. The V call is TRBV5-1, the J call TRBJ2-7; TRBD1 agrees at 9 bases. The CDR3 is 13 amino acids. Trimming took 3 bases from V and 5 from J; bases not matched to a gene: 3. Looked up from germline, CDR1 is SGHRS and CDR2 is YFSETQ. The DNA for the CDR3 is TGCGCCAGCAGCTCAGGGACAGGGCACGAGCAGTACTTC. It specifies CASSSGTGHEQYF.